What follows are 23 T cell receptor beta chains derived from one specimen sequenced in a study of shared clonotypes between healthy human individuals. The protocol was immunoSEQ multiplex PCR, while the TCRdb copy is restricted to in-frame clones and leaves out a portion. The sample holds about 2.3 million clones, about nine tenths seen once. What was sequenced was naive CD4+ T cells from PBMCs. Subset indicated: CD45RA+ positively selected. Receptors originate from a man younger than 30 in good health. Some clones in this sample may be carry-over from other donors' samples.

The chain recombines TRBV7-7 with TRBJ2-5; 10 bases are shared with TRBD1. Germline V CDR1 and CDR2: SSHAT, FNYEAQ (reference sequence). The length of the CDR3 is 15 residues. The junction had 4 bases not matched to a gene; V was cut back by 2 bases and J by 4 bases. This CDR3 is CASSLRTGGLETQYF. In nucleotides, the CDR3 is TGTGCCAGCAGCTTACGGACAGGGGGGTTAGAGACCCAGTACTTC.

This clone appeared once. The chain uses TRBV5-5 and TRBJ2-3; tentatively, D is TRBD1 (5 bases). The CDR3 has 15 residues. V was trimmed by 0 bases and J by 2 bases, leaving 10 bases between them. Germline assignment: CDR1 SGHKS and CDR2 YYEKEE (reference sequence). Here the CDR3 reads CASSLAGRDTDTQYF. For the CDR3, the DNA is TGTGCCAGCAGCTTGGCCGGCAGGGACACAGATACGCAGTATTTT.

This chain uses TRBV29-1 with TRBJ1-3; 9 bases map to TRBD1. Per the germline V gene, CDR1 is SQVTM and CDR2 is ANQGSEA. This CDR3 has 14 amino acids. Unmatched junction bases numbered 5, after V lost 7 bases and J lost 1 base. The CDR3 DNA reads TGCAGCGCTAGGACAGGGGAATCTGGAAACACCATATATTTT. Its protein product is CSARTGESGNTIYF. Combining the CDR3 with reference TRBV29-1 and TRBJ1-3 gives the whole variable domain SAVISQKPSRDICQRGTSLTIQCQVDSQVTMMFWYRQQPGQSLTLIATANQGSEATYESGFVIDKFPISRPNLTFSTLTVSNMSPEDSSIYLCSARTGESGNTIYFGEGSWLTVV.

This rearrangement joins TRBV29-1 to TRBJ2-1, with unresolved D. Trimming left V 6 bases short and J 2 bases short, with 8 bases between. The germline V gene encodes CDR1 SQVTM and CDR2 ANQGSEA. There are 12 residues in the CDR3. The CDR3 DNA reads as TGCAGCGTAGCCTCACCCTACAATGAGCAGTTCTTC. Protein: CSVASPYNEQFF.

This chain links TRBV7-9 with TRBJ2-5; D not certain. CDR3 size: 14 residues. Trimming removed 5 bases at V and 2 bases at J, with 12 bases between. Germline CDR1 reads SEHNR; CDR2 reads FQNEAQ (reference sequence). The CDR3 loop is CASSKTSSQETQYF. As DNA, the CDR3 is TGTGCCAGCAGCAAAACCAGCAGTCAAGAGACCCAGTACTTC. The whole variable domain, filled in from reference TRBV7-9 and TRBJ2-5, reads DTGVSQNPRHKITKRGQNVTFRCDPISEHNRLYWYRQTLGQGPEFLTYFQNEAQLEKSRLLSDRFSAERPKGSFSTLEIQRTEQGDSAMYLCASSKTSSQETQYFGPGTRLLVL.

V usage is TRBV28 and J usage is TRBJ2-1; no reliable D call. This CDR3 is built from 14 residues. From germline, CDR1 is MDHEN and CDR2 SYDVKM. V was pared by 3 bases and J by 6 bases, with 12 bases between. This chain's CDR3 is CASSFGRAGNEQFF. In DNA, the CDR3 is TGTGCCAGCAGTTTCGGACGGGCTGGCAATGAGCAGTTCTTC.

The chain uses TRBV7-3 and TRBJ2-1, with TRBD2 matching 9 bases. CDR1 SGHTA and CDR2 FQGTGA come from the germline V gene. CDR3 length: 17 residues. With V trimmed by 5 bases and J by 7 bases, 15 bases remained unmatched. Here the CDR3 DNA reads TGTGCCAGCAGCCTCAACGCGGCGGGAGGGCCTTGGAATGAGCAGTTCTTC. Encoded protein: CASSLNAAGGPWNEQFF.

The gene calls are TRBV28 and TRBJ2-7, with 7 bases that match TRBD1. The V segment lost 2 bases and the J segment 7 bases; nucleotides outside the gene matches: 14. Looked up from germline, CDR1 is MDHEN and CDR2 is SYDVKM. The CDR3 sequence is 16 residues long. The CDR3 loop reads CASSLEGQQPAKEQYF. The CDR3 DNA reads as TGTGCCAGCAGTTTAGAGGGACAGCAGCCCGCTAAGGAGCAGTACTTC.

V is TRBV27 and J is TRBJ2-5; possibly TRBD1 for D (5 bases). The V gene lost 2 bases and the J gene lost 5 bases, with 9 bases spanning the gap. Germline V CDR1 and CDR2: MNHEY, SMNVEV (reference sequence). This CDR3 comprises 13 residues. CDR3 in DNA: TGTGCCAGCAGTTTAGGCAGGGCCGAGACCCAGTACTTC. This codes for CASSLGRAETQYF.

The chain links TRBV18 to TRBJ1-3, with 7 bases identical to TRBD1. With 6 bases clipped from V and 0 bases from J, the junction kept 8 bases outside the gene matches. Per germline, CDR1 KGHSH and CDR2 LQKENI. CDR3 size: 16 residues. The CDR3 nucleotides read TGTGCCAGCTCCCTTTCCGGGACAGCCTCTGGAAACACCATATATTTT. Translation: CASSLSGTASGNTIYF.

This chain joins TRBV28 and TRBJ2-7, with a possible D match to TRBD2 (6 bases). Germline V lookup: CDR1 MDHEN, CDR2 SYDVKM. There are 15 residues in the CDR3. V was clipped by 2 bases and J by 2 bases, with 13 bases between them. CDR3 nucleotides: TGTGCCAGCAGTTTAAATAGGGACTTTCCCTACGAGCAGTACTTC. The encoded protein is CASSLNRDFPYEQYF.

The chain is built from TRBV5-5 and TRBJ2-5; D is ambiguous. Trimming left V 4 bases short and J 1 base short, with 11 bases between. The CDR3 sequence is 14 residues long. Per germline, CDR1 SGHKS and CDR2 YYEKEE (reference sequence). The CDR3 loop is CASSRDTFQETQYF. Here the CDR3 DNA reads TGTGCCAGCAGCCGCGACACGTTCCAAGAGACCCAGTACTTC.

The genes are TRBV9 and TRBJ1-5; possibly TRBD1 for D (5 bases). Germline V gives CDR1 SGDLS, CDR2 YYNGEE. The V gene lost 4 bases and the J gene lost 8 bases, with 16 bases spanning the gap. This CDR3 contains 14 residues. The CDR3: CASSRAGEVEPQHF. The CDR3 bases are TGTGCCAGCAGCCGAGCGGGGGAGGTCGAGCCCCAGCATTTT.

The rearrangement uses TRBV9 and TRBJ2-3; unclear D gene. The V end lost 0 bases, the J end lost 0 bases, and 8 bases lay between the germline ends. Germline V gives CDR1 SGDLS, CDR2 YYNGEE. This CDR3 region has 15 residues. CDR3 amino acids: CASSVGNPSTDTQYF. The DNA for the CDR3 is TGTGCCAGCAGCGTAGGAAACCCAAGCACAGATACGCAGTATTTT.

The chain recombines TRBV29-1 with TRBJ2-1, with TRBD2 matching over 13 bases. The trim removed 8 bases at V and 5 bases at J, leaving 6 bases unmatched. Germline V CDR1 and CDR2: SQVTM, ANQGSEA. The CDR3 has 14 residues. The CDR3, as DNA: TGCAGCCCGGGGACTAGCGGGATCCACAATGAGCAGTTCTTC. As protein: CSPGTSGIHNEQFF.

For the CDR3, the DNA is TGTGCCAGCAGCACCGGACTAGAGGTTAAGGACAATGAGCAGTTCTTC. It codes for CASSTGLEVKDNEQFF. The chain links TRBV9 to TRBJ2-1, with 7 bases matching TRBD2. From germline, CDR1 is SGDLS and CDR2 YYNGEE. The trim removed 4 bases at V and 5 bases at J, leaving 12 bases unmatched. The CDR3 is 16 residues long.

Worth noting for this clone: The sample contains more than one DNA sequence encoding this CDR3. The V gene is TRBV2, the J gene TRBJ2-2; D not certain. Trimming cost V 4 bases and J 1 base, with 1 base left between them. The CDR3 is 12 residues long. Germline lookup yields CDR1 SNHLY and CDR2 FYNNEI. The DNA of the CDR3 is TGTGCCAGCAGTGGGAACACCGGGGAGCTGTTTTTT. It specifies CASSGNTGELFF.

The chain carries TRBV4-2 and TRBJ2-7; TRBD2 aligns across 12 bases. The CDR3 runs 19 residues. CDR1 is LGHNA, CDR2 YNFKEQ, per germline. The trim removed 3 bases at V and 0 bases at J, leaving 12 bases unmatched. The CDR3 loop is CASSQDPGTSGYNSYEQYF. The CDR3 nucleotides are TGTGCCAGCAGCCAGGATCCCGGGACTAGCGGGTACAACTCCTACGAGCAGTACTTC.

The CDR3 nucleotides read TGTGCCAGCAGCGGACGGGGCCCTGAGAGGGGCTACACCTTC. Protein product: CASSGRGPERGYTF. The genes are TRBV9 and TRBJ1-2, with D perhaps TRBD1 (5 bases). CDR1 SGDLS and CDR2 YYNGEE come from the germline V gene. The CDR3 spans 14 residues. V gave up 3 bases and J gave up 8 bases, with 17 bases separating them.

For the CDR3, the DNA is TGTGCCAGCAGTTTGCCCGGGACCGCCTATGGCTACACCTTC. Its protein product is CASSLPGTAYGYTF. V is TRBV28 and J is TRBJ1-2, with D maybe TRBD1 (5 bases). Germline loops: CDR1 MDHEN, CDR2 SYDVKM. The CDR3 spans 14 residues. V was pared by 3 bases and J by 4 bases, with 12 bases between.

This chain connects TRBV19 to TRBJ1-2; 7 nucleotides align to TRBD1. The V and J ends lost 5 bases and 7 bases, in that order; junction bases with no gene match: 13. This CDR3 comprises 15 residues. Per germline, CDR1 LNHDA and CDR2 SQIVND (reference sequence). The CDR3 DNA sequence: TGTGCCAGTAGTGCTACCGACAGGGATACGAGTGGCTACACCTTC. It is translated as CASSATDRDTSGYTF.

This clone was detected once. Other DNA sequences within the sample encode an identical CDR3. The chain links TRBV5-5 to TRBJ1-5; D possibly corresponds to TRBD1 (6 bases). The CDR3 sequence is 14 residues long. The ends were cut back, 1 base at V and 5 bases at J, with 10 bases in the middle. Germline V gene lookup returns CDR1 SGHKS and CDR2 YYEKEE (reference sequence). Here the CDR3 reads CASSLIGGDQPQHF. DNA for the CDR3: TGTGCCAGCAGCTTGATCGGGGGCGATCAGCCCCAGCATTTT.

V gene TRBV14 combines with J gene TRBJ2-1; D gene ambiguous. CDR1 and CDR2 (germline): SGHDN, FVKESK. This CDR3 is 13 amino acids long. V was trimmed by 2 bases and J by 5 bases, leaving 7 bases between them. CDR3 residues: CASSQFLHNEQFF. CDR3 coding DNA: TGTGCCAGCAGCCAATTTCTGCACAATGAGCAGTTCTTC.